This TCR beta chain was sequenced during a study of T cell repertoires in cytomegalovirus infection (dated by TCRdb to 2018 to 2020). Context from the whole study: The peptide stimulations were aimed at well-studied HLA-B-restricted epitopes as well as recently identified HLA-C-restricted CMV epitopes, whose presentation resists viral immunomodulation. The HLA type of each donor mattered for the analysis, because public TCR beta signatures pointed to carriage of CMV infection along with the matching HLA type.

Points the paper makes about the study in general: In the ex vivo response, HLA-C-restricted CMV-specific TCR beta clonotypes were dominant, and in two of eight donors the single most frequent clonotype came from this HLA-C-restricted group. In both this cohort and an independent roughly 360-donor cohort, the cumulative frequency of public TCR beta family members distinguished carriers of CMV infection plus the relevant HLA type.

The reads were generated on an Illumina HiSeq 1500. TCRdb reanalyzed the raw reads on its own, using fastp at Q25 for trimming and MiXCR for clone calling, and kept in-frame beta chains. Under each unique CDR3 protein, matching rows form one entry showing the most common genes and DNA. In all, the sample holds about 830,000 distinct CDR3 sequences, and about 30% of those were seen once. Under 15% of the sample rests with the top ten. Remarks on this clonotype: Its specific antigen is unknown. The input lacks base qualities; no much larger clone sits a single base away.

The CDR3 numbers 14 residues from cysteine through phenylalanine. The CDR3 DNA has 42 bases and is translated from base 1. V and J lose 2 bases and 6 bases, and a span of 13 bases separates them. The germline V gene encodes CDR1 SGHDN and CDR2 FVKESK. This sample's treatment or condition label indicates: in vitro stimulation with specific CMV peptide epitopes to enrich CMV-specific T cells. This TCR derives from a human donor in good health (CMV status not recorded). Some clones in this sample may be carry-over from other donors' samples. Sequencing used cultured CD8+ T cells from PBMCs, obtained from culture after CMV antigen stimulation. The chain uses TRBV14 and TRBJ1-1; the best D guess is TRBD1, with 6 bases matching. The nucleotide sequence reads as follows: TGTGCCAGCAGCCAAAGATCGGGGGCTCCTGAAGCTTTCTTT. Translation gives CASSQRSGAPEAFF. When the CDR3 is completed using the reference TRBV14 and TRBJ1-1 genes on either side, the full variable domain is EAGVTQFPSHSVIEKGQTVTLRCDPISGHDNLYWYRRVMGKEIKFLLHFVKESKQDESGMPNNRFLAERTGGTYSTLKVQPAELEDSGVYFCASSQRSGAPEAFFGQGTRLTVV.